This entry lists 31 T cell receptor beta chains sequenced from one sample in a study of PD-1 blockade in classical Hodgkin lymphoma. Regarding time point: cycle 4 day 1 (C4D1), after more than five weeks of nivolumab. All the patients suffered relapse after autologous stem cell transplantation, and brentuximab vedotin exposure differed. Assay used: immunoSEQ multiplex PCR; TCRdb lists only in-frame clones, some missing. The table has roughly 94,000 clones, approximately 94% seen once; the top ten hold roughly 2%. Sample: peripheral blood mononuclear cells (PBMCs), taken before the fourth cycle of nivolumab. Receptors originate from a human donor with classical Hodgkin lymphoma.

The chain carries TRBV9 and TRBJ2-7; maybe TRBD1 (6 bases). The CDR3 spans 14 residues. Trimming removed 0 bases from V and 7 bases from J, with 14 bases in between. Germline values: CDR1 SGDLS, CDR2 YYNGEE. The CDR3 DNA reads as TGTGCCAGCAGCGTAGGGGCGGGCCAGGGGGAGCAGTACTTC. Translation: CASSVGAGQGEQYF.

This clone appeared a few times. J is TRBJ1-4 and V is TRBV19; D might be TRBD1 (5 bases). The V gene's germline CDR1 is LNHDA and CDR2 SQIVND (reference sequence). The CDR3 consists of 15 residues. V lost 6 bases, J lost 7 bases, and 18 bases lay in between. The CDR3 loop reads CASSQIPGLGEKLFF. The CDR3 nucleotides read TGTGCCAGTAGCCAAATACCGGGACTTGGTGAAAAACTGTTTTTT.

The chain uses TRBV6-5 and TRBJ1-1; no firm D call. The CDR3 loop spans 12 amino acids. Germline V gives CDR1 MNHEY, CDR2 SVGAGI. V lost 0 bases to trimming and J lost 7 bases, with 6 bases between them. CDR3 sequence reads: CASSYSTSEAFF. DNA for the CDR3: TGTGCCAGCAGTTACTCGACGAGTGAAGCTTTCTTT.

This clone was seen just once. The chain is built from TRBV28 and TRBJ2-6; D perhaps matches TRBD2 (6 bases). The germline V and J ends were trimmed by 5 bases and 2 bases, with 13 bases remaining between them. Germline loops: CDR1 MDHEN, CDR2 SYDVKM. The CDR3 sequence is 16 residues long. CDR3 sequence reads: CASSELRGTGANVLTF. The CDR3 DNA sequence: TGTGCCAGCAGTGAACTCCGGGGGACTGGGGCCAACGTCCTGACTTTC.

CDR3 nucleotide sequence: TGCGCCAGCAGCGCAACGACATCCCTGAACACTGAAGCTTTCTTT. Translated: CASSATTSLNTEAFF. This sequence joins TRBV5-1 and TRBJ1-1; no definite D call. CDR1 is SGHRS and CDR2 is YFSETQ in the germline V gene. Deletions cut 4 bases from V and 0 bases from J, with 13 bases between. This CDR3 is 15 amino acids long.

The DNA of the CDR3 is TGTGCCAGCAGTGGAGGGACAGGGAACTATGGCTACACCTTC. Translating it yields CASSGGTGNYGYTF. The rearrangement links TRBV6-1 to TRBJ1-2; TRBD1 aligns across 9 bases. Germline V gene sequence: CDR1 MNHNS, CDR2 SASEGT. The CDR3 is 14 residues long. Germline trimming cut 4 bases from V and 2 bases from J; bases unmatched to any gene: 2.

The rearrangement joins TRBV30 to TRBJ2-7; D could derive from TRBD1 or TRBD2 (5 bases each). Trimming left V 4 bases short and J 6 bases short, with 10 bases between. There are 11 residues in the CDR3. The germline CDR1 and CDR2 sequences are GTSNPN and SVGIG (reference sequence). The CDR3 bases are TGTGCCTGGACGCCAGGGACCGAGCAGTACTTC. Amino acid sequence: CAWTPGTEQYF.

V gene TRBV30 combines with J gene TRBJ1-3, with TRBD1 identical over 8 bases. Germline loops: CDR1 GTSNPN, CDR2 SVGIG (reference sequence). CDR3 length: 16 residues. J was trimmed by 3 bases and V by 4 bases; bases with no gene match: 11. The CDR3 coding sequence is TGTGCCTGGATCCCGAAGCTCGGGACAGGTGGAAACACCATATATTTT. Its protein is CAWIPKLGTGGNTIYF.

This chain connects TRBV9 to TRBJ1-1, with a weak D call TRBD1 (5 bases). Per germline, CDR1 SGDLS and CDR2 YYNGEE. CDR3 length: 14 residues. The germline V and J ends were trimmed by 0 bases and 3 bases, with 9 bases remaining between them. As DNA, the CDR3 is TGTGCCAGCAGCGTAGCAGGGTACGACACTGAAGCTTTCTTT. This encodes CASSVAGYDTEAFF. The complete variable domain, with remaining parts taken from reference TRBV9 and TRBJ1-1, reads DSGVTQTPKHLITATGQRVTLRCSPRSGDLSVYWYQQSLDQGLQFLIQYYNGEERAKGNILERFSAQQFPDLHSELNLSSLELGDSALYFCASSVAGYDTEAFFGQGTRLTVV.

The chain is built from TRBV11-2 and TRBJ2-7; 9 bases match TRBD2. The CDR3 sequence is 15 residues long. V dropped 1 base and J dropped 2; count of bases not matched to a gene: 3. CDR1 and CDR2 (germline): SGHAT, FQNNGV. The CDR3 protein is CASSLALAGTYEQYF. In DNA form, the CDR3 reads TGTGCCAGCAGCTTAGCTCTAGCGGGGACCTACGAGCAGTACTTC.

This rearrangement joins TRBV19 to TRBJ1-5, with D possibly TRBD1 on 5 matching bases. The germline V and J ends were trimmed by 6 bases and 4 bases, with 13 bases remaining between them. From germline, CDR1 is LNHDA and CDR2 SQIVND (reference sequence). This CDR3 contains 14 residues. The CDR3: CASSMEGINQPQHF. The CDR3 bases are TGTGCCAGTAGCATGGAGGGGATTAATCAGCCCCAGCATTTT.

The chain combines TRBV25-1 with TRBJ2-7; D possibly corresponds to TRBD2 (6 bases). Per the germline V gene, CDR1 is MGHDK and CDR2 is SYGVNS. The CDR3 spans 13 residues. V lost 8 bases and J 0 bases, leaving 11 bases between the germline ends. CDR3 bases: TGTGCCAGCCGTCCTAGCGACTCCTACGAGCAGTACTTC. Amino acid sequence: CASRPSDSYEQYF.

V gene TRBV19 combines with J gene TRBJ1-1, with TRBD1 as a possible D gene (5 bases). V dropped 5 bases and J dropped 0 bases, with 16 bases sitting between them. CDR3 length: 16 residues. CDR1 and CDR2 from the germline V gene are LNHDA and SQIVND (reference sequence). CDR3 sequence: CASSGARRSMNTEAFF. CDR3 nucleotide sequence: TGTGCCAGTAGTGGGGCCAGGCGATCTATGAACACTGAAGCTTTCTTT.

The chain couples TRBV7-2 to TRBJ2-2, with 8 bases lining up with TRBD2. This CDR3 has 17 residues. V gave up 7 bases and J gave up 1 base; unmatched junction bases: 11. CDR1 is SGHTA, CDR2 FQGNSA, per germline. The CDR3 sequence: CASIRRAGGRNTGELFF. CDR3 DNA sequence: TGTGCCAGCATTAGGAGGGCGGGAGGAAGGAACACCGGGGAGCTGTTTTTT.

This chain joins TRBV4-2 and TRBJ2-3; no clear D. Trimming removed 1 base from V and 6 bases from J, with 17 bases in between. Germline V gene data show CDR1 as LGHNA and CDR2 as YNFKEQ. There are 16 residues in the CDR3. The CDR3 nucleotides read TGTGCCAGCAGCCAAGGGCAGCTCGATGTGTTCGATACGCAGTATTTT. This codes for CASSQGQLDVFDTQYF.

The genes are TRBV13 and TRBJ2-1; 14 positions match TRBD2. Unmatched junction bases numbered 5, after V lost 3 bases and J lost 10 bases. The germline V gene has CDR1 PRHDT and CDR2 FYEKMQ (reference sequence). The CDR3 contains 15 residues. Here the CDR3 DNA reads TGTGCCAGCAGCTTTGGGACTAGCGGGAGCAGAGAGCAGTTCTTC. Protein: CASSFGTSGSREQFF.

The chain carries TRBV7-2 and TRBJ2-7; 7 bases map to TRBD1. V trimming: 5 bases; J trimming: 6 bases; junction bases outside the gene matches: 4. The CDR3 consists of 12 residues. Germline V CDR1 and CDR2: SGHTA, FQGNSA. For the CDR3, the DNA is TGTGCCAGCAGCGCTAGACAGGGCGAGCAGTACTTC. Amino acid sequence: CASSARQGEQYF.

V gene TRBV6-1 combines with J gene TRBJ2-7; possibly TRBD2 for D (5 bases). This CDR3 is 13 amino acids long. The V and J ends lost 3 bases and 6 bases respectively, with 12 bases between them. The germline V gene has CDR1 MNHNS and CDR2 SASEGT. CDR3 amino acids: CASSESGTVEQYF. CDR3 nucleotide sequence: TGTGCCAGCAGTGAGAGCGGTACAGTCGAGCAGTACTTC.

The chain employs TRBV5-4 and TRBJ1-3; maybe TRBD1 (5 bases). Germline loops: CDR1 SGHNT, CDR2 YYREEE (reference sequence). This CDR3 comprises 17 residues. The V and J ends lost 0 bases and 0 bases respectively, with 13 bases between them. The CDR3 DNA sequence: TGTGCCAGCAGCTTGGAATTCGGGGCCCTCTCTGGAAACACCATATATTTT. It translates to CASSLEFGALSGNTIYF.

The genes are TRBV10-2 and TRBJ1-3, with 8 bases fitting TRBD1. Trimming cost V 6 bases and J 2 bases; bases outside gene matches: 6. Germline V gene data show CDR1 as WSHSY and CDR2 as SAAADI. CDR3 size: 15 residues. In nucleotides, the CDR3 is TGCGCCAGCAGAGAGGGGACAGGCCCTGGAAACACCATATATTTT. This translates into CASREGTGPGNTIYF.

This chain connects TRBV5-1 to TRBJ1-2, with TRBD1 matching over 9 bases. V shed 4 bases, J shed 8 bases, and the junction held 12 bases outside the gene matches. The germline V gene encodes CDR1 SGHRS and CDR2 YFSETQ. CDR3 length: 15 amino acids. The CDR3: CASSLGTGNHWGYTF. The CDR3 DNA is TGCGCCAGCAGCCTCGGGACAGGGAACCACTGGGGCTACACCTTC. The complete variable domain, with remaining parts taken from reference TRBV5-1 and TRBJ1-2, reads KAGVTQTPRYLIKTRGQQVTLSCSPISGHRSVSWYQQTPGQGLQFLFEYFSETQRNKGNFPGRFSGRQFSNSRSEMNVSTLELGDSALYLCASSLGTGNHWGYTFGSGTRLTVV.

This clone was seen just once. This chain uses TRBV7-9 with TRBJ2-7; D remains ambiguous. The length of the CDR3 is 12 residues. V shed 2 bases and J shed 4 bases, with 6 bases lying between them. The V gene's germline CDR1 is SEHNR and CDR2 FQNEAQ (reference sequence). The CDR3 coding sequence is TGTGCCAGCAGCTTACCCACATACGAGCAGTACTTC. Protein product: CASSLPTYEQYF. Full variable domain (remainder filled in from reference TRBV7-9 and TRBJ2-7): DTGVSQNPRHKITKRGQNVTFRCDPISEHNRLYWYRQTLGQGPEFLTYFQNEAQLEKSRLLSDRFSAERPKGSFSTLEIQRTEQGDSAMYLCASSLPTYEQYFGPGTRLTVT.

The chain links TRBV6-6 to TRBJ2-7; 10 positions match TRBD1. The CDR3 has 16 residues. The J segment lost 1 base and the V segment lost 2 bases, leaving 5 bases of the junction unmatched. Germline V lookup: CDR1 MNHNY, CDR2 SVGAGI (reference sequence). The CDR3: CASSYLRQGASYEQYF. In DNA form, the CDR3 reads TGTGCCAGCAGTTACCTTCGACAGGGGGCGTCCTACGAGCAGTACTTC.

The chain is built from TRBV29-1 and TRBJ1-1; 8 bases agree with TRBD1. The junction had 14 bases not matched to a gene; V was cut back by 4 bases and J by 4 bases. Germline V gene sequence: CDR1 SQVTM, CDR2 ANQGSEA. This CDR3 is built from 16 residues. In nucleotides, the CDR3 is TGCAGCGTTGGCCCCTCTTCAGGGGGCCGGGGCACTGAAGCTTTCTTT. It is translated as CSVGPSSGGRGTEAFF.

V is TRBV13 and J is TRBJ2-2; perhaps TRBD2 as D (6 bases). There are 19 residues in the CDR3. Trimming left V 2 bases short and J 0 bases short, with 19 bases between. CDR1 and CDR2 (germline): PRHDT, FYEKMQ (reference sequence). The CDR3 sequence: CASSLRPSRGFANTGELFF. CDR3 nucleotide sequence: TGTGCCAGCAGCTTAAGGCCGTCACGGGGGTTCGCGAACACCGGGGAGCTGTTTTTT.

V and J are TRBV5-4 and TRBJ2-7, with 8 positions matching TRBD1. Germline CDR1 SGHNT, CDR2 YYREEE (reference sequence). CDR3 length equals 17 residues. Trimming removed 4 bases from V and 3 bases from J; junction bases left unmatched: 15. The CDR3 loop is CASSLLQGIQGGYEQYF. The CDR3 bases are TGTGCCAGCAGCCTACTACAGGGGATACAGGGGGGCTACGAGCAGTACTTC.

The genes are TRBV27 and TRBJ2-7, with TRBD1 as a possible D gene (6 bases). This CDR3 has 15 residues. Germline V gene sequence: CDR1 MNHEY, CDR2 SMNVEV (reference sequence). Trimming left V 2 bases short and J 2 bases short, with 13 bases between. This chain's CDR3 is CASSLRGGQTYEQYF. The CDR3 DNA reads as TGTGCCAGCAGTTTAAGGGGTGGACAGACCTACGAGCAGTACTTC.

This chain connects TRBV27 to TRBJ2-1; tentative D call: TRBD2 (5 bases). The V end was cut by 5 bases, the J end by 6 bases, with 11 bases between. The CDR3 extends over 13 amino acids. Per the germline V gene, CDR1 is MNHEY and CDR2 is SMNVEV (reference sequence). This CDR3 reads CASSDRGINEQFF. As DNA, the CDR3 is TGTGCCAGCAGTGACCGGGGTATCAATGAGCAGTTCTTC.

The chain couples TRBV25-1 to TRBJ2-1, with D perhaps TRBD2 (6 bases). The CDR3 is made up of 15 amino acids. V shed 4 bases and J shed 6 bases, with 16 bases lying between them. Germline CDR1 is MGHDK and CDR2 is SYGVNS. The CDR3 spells CASSGRLVGGNEQFF. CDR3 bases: TGTGCCAGCAGTGGCAGATTGGTGGGGGGCAATGAGCAGTTCTTC.

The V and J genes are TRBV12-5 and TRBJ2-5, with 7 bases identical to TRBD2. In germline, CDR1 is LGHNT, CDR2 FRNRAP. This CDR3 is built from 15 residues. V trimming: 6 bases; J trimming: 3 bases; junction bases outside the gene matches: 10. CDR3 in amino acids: CASGRDSGREETQYF. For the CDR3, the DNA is TGTGCTAGTGGCCGGGACTCGGGGAGGGAAGAGACCCAGTACTTC.

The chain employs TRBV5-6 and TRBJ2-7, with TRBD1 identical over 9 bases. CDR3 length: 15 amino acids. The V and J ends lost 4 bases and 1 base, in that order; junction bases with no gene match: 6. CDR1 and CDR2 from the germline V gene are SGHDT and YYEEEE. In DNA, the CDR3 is TGTGCCAGCAGCAGCGGCGGGACAGGGTCCTACGAGCAGTACTTC. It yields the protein CASSSGGTGSYEQYF.